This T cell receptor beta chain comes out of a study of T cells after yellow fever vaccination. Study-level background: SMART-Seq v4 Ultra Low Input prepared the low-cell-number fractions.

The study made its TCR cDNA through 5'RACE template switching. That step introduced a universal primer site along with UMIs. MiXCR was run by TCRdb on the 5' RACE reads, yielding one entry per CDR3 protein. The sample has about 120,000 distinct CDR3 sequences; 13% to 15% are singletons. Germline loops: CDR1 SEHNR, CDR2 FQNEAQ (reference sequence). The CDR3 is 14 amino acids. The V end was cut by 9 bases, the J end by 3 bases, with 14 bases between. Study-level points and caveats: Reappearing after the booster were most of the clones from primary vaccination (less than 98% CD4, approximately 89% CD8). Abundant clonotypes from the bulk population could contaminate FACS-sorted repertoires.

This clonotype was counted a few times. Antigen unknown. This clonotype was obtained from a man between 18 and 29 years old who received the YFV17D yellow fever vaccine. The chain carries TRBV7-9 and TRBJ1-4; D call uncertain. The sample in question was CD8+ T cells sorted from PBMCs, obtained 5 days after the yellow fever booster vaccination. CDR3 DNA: TGTGCCAGTAGAGCTACCGGCGCTAATGAAAAACTGTTTTTT. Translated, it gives CASRATGANEKLFF.